One TCR beta chain is described in this entry. The antigen is undetermined. The authors incorporated unique molecular identifiers into the TCR beta cDNA libraries. Out of 1 to 10 million T cells, a few hundred thousand cDNA molecules were generated. TCRdb used MiXCR to reprocess the PCR reads, holding one entry per CDR3 protein. Among some 500,000 distinct CDR3 sequences, roughly 45% were seen once, and the ten largest hold around 10%. The data are from a study of post-analysis software for immune sequencing data. Study-wide background: The study covered relapsing-remitting, secondary progressive and progressive-relapsing courses of multiple sclerosis.

Study conclusions and caveats: By F measure, samples from a shared preparation batch strongly co-clustered. Compared with controls, patients showed significantly lower normalized Chao1 diversity. A handful of TRBV segments occurring more often in patients than controls included TRBV5-6, TRBV5-1 and TRBV20-1.

The length of the CDR3 is 14 residues. V was pared by 2 bases and J by 3 bases, with 9 bases between. Germline V gene lookup returns CDR1 SGHRS and CDR2 YFSETQ. This TCR was recovered from a girl aged 10 to 17 with multiple sclerosis. Sample: blood. The J gene is TRBJ1-5, the V gene TRBV5-1; D is undetermined. CDR3 in amino acids: CASSFGDLNQPQHF. The CDR3 DNA reads as TGCGCCAGCAGCTTCGGGGATCTCAATCAGCCCCAGCATTTT.